This TCR beta chain stems from a study of blood T cells in healthy people across ages. V shed 1 base and J shed 7 bases, with 10 bases lying between them. Per the germline V gene, CDR1 is LGHDT and CDR2 is YNNKEL (reference sequence). This CDR3 comprises 13 residues. No fewer than 5 micrograms of total RNA were isolated from every sample. This clonotype was seen just once. Antigen specificity is unknown. A second about 6 to 12 cycle PCR used barcoded and J-beta primers. The template-switch adaptor, which had 12 random nucleotides, put a tag on each cDNA molecule. TCRdb independently ran MiXCR on the 5' RACE reads; one entry per CDR3 protein. The sample lists 750,000 to 950,000 distinct CDR3 sequences; about 53% were seen once. General study points: Diversity estimated from one million T cells was considered an underestimate. Versus aged donors, long-lived donors had higher diversity and more naive CD4+ cells.

This chain links TRBV3-1 with TRBJ2-5; tentatively, D is TRBD2 (6 bases). The receptor was isolated from a man older than 75 in good health. Material for sequencing was blood. The CDR3 reads CASSQGLEGTQYF. For the CDR3, the DNA is TGTGCCAGCAGCCAAGGCCTGGAGGGGACCCAGTACTTC.